The 3 T cell receptor beta chains below all came from one sample that was sequenced in a study of T cells in Graves' hyperthyroidism and ophthalmopathy. The investigators amplified TCR beta CDR3 regions from RNA transcripts. First-round RT-PCR of the TCR CDR3 relied on the HTBI primer set. TCRdb fed the multiplex PCR reads into MiXCR, producing one record per CDR3 protein. The table records fewer than 200,000 distinct CDR3 sequences, about 17% of them present only once. Material: blood. These receptors were collected from a woman in her forties or fifties with Graves' hyperthyroidism.

The V gene is TRBV11-2, the J gene TRBJ2-7; D may correspond to TRBD1 or TRBD2 (6 bases each). This CDR3 spans 15 amino acids. The V gene's germline CDR1 is SGHAT and CDR2 FQNNGV. V lost 1 base, J lost 4 bases, and 14 bases lay in between. CDR3: CASSLVGGLGYEQYF. For the CDR3, the DNA is TGTGCCAGCAGCTTAGTGGGGGGCCTGGGTTACGAGCAGTACTTC.

This clonotype counts as medium-sized. The chain combines TRBV6-2 or TRBV6-3 with TRBJ2-5; TRBD1 matches at 8 bases. The trim removed 7 bases at V and 5 bases at J, leaving 3 bases unmatched. Germline values: CDR1 MNHEY, CDR2 SVGEGT. The length of the CDR3 is 12 residues. The chain's CDR3 is CASMDREETQYF. CDR3 DNA: TGTGCCAGCATGGACAGGGAGGAGACCCAGTACTTC.

This clonotype has a count of ten or more. This chain links TRBV5-8 with TRBJ1-6; 11 bases line up with TRBD1. In germline, CDR1 is SGHTS, CDR2 YDEGEE. CDR3 length: 15 residues. The trim removed 4 bases at V and 7 bases at J, leaving 4 bases unmatched. As DNA, the CDR3 is TGTGCCAGCAGCCCTGGGGACAGGGGGAATTCACCCCTCCACTTT. As protein: CASSPGDRGNSPLHF. Based on the CDR3 plus reference TRBV5-8 and TRBJ1-6, the full variable domain is EAGVTQSPTHLIKTRGQQATLRCSPISGHTSVYWYQQALGLGLQFLLWYDEGEERNRGNFPPRFSGRQFPNYSSELNVNALELEDSALYLCASSPGDRGNSPLHFGNGTRLTVT.